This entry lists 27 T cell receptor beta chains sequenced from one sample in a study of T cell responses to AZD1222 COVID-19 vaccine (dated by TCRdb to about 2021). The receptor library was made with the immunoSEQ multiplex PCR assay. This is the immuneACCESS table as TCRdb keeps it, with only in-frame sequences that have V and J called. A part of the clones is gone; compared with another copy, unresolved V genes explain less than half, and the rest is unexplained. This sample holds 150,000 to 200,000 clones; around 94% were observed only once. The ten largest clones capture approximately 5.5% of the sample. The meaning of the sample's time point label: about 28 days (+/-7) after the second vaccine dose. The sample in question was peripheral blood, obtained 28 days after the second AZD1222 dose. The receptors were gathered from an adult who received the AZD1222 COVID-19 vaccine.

CDR3 bases: TGTGCCAGCAGCCCCCAGGTCAATAGCAATCAGCCCCAGCATTTT. Translating it yields CASSPQVNSNQPQHF. The gene calls are TRBV7-2 and TRBJ1-5; D gene uncertain. Looked up from germline, CDR1 is SGHTA and CDR2 is FQGNSA. V dropped 5 bases and J dropped 0 bases, with 11 bases sitting between them. The CDR3 has 15 amino acids.

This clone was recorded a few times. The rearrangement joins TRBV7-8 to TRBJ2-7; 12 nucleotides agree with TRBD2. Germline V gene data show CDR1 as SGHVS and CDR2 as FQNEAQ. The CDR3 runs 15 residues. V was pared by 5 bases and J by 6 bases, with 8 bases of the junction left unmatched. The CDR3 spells CASSLLAGGLAEQYF. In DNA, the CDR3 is TGTGCCAGCAGCCTACTAGCGGGAGGTCTTGCCGAGCAGTACTTC. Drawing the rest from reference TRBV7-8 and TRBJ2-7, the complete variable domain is GAGVSQSPRYKVAKRGQDVALRCDPISGHVSLFWYQQALGQGPEFLTYFQNEAQLDKSGLPSDRFFAERPEGSVSTLKIQRTQQEDSAVYLCASSLLAGGLAEQYFGPGTRLTVT.

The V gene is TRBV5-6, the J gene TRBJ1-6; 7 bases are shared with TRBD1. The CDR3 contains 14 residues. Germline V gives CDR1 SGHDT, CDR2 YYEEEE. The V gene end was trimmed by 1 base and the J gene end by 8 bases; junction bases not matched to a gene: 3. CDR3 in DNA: TGTGCCAGCAGCTTGATCCAGGGGGATTCACCCCTCCACTTT. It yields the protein CASSLIQGDSPLHF.

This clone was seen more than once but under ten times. The CDR3 DNA reads TGTGCCAGCAGCTCCCCCTGGGGGGATCAGCCCCAGCATTTT. It is translated as CASSSPWGDQPQHF. The genes are TRBV28 and TRBJ1-5, with D possibly matching TRBD1 (5 bases). Germline V gives CDR1 MDHEN, CDR2 SYDVKM. Trimming cost V 6 bases and J 5 bases, with 14 bases left between them. The CDR3 loop spans 14 amino acids.

CDR3 DNA: TGTGCCAGCAGTTTATCAGGGGGCTGGGGCTACACCTTC. It specifies CASSLSGGWGYTF. The rearrangement links TRBV28 to TRBJ1-2; TRBD1 aligns across 8 bases. Per germline, CDR1 MDHEN and CDR2 SYDVKM. J was trimmed by 8 bases and V by 1 base; bases with no gene match: 3. This CDR3 comprises 13 residues.

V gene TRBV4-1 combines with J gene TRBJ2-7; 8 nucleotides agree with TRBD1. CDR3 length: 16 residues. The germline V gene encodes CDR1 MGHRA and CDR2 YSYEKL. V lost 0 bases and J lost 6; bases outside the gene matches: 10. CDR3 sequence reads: CASSQEVGQGLLEQYF. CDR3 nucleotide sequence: TGCGCCAGCAGCCAAGAAGTTGGACAGGGTCTTCTCGAGCAGTACTTC.

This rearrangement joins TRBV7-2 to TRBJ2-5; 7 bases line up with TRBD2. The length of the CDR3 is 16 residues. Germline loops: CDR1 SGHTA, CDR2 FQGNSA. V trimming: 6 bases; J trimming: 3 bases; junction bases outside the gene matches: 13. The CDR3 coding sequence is TGTGCCAGCAGTCAATACGCGGGAGTAGTTAAAGAGACCCAGTACTTC. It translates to CASSQYAGVVKETQYF.

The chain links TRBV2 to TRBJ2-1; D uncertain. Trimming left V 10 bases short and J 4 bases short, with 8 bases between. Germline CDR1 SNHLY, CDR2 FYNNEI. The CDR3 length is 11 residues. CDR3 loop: CATTEYNEQFF. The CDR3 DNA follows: TGTGCCACAACTGAATACAATGAGCAGTTCTTC.

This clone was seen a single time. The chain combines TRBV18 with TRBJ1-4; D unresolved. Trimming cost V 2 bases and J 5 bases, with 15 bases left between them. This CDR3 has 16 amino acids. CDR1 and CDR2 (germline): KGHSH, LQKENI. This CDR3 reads CASSPNEAARNEKLFF. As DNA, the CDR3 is TGTGCCAGCTCACCAAACGAGGCAGCAAGAAATGAAAAACTGTTTTTT.

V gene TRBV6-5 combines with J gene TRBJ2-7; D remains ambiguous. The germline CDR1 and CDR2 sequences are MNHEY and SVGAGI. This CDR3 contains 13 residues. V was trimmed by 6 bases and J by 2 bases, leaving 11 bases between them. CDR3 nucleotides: TGTGCCAGCAGCCCCAGGTGGCCCTACGAGCAGTACTTC. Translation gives CASSPRWPYEQYF.

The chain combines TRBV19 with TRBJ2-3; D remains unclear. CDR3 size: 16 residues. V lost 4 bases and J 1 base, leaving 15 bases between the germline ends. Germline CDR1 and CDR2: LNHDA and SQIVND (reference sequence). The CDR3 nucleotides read TGTGCCAGTAGTAATGGGATCGTTCGCGGCACAGATACGCAGTATTTT. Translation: CASSNGIVRGTDTQYF.

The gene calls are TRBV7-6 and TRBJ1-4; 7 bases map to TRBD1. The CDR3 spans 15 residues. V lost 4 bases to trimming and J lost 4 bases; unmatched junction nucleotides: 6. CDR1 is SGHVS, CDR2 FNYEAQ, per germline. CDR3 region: CASSYGQADNEKLFF. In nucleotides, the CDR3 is TGTGCCAGCAGCTACGGACAGGCTGATAATGAAAAACTGTTTTTT.

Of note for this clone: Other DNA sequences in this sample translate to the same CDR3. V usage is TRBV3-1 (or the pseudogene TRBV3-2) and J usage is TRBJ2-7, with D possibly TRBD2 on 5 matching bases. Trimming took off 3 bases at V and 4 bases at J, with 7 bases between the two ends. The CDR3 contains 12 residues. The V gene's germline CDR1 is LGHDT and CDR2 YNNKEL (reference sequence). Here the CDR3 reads CASSQSGYEQYF. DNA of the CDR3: TGTGCCAGCAGCCAGTCGGGGTACGAGCAGTACTTC.

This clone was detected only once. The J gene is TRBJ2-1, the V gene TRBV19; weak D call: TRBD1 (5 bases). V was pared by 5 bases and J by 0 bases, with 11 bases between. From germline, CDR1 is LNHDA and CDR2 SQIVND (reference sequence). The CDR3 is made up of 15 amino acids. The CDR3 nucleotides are TGTGCCAGTAGTGTCCGACAGAGCTCCTACAATGAGCAGTTCTTC. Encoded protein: CASSVRQSSYNEQFF.

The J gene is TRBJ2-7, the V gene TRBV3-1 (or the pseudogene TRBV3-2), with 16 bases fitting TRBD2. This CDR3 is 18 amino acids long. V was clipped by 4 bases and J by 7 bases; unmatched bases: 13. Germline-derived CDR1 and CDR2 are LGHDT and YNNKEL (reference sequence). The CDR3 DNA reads TGTGCCAGCAGCCGAACGGGACTAGCGGGAGGGAAGTCTGGGGAGCAGTACTTC. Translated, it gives CASSRTGLAGGKSGEQYF.

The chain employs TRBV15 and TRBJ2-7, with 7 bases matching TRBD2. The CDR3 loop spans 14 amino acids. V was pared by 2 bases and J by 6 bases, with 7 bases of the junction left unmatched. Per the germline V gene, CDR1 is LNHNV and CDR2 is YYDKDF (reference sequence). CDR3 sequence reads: CATSRPTGGSEQYF. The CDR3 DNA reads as TGTGCCACCAGCAGACCCACGGGGGGTTCCGAGCAGTACTTC.

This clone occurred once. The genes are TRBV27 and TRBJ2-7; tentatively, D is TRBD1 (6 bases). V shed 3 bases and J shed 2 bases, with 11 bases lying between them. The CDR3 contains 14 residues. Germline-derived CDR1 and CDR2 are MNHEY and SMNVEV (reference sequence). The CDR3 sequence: CASSFAGVAYEQYF. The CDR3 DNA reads TGTGCCAGCAGTTTTGCAGGGGTCGCCTACGAGCAGTACTTC.

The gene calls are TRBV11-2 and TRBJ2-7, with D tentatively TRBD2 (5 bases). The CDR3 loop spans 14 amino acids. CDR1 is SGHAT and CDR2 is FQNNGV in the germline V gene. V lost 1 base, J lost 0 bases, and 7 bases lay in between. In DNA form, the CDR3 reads TGTGCCAGCAGCTTAGCTGGACTCTCCTACGAGCAGTACTTC. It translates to CASSLAGLSYEQYF.

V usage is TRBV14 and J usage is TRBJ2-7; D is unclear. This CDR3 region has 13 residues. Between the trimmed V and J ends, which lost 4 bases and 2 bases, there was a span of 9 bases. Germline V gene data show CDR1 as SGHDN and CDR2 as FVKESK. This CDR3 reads CASSLSGPYEQYF. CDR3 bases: TGTGCCAGCAGCCTTAGTGGCCCCTACGAGCAGTACTTC.

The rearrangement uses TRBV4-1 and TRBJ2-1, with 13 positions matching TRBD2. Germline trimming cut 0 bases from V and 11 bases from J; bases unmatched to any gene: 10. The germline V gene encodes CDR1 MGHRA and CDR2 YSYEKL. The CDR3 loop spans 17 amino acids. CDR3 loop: CASSQDRVGLAGTKQFF. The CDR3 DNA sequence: TGCGCCAGCAGCCAAGATCGGGTGGGACTAGCGGGAACTAAGCAGTTCTTC.

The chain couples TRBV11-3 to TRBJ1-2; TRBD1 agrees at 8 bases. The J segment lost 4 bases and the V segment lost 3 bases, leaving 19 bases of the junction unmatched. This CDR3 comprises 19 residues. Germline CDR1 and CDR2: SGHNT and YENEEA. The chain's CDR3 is CASSFFTGTGTMHIYGYTF. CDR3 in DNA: TGTGCCAGCAGCTTTTTTACCGGGACAGGCACCATGCACATCTATGGCTACACCTTC.

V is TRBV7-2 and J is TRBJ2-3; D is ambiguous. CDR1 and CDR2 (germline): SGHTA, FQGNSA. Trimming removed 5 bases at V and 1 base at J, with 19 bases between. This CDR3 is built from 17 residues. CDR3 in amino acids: CASSKSGRIIGTDTQYF. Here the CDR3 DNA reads TGTGCCAGCAGCAAATCGGGTCGTATCATTGGCACAGATACGCAGTATTTT. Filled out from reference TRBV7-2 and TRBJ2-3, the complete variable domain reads GAGVSQSPSNKVTEKGKDVELRCDPISGHTALYWYRQSLGQGLEFLIYFQGNSAPDKSGLPSDRFSAERTGGSVSTLTIQRTQQEDSAVYLCASSKSGRIIGTDTQYFGPGTRLTVL.

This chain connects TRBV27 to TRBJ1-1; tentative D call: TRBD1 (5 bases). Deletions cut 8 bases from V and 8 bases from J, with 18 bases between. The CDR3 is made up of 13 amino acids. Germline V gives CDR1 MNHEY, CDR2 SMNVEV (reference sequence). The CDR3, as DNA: TGTGCCAGCTCCGGGGCACTCGCGGGGGAAGCTTTCTTT. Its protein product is CASSGALAGEAFF.

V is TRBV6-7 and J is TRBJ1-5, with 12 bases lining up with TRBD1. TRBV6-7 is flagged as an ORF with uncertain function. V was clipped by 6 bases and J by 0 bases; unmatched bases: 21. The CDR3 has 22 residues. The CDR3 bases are TGTGCCAGCAGACCTACTCGGGACAGGGGGCCCCAGCGCGCACATAGCAATCAGCCCCAGCATTTT. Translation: CASRPTRDRGPQRAHSNQPQHF.

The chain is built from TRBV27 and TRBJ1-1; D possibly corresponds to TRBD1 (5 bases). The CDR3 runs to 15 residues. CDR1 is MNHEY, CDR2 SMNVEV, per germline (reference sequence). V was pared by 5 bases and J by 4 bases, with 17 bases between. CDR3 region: CASSPDQPGGTEAFF. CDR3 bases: TGTGCCAGCAGTCCGGACCAACCGGGGGGCACTGAAGCTTTCTTT.

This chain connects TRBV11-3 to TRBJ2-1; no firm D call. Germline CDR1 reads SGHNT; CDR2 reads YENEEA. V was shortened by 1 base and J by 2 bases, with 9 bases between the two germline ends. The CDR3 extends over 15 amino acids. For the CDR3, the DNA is TGTGCCAGCAGCTTAGGGCAATCCCCCTACAATGAGCAGTTCTTC. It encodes CASSLGQSPYNEQFF.

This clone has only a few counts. The CDR3 loop is CASSSGTASHTDTQYF. The CDR3 nucleotides read TGTGCCAGCAGCTCCGGGACCGCTTCGCACACAGATACGCAGTATTTT. V and J are TRBV11-1 and TRBJ2-3; either TRBD1 or TRBD2 may supply D (5 bases each). V gave up 4 bases and J gave up 2 bases, with 16 bases separating them. Germline-derived CDR1 and CDR2 are SGHAT and FQDESV (reference sequence). CDR3 length: 16 residues.